The clone carrying this T cell receptor (beta chain) was seen once. Its antigen is not known. This entry comes from a study of cytomegalovirus exposure and HLA in healthy donors. Study information: Researchers found that around 80% of some 400 genotyped donors fell within the Caucasian-associated ancestry cluster.

Study-wide points: In a later analysis, DRB1 alleles had the most associated TCRs; HLA-C alleles the fewest.

13 Jbeta primers and 60 Vbeta primers were used for the PCR. Libraries were prepared by immunoSEQ multiplex PCR; TCRdb keeps only in-frame clonotypes and omits some of them. The sample records 90,000 to 120,000 clones, 80% to 90% being singletons. Germline CDR1 SGHVS, CDR2 FQNEAQ. This CDR3 spans 13 amino acids. V lost 8 bases to trimming and J lost 0 bases, with 8 bases between them. The V gene is TRBV7-8, the J gene TRBJ1-5; D not certain. This receptor was taken from a woman aged 18 to 35 in good health and CMV-seronegative. Specimen: PBMCs. In nucleotides, the CDR3 is TGTGCCAGCGGAGGGAATAGCAATCAGCCCCAGCATTTT. Amino acid sequence: CASGGNSNQPQHF.